This T cell receptor (beta chain) is drawn from a study of blood T cell repertoires in COVID-19. Study details: The United States, Italy and Spain provided the acute and convalescent COVID-19 samples. Sources were T cells, B-cell-depleted T cells, or PBMCs; the material itself was cDNA or gDNA.

Profiled with immunoSEQ multiplex PCR; TCRdb holds only in-frame clones, not every one. The table includes over 65,000 clones, approximately 80% detected once. V lost 8 bases, J lost 2 bases, and 10 bases lay in between. The V gene's germline CDR1 is SGHVS and CDR2 FNYEAQ. This CDR3 region has 14 residues. The chain uses TRBV7-6 and TRBJ1-6, with D possibly TRBD1 on 5 matching bases. This TCR came from a woman between 40 and 50 years old with active or convalescent COVID-19. Sample: peripheral blood. CDR3 residues: CASGRGTYNSPLHF. The CDR3 DNA reads TGTGCCAGCGGTAGGGGCACCTATAATTCACCCCTCCACTTT.